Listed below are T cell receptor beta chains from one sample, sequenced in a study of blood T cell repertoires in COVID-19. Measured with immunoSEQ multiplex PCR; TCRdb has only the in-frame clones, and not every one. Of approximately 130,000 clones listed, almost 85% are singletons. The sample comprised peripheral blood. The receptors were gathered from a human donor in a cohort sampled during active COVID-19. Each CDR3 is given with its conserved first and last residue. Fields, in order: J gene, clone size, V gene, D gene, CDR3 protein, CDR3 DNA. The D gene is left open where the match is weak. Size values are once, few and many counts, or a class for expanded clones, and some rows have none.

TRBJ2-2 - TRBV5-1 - CASSLDRLPGELFF TGCGCCAGCAGCTTGGACAGGCTGCCCGGGGAGCTGTTTTTT
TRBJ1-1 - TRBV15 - CATSTGAQNTEAFF TGTGCCACCAGCACAGGGGCGCAAAACACTGAAGCTTTCTTT
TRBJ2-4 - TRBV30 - CAWRRWGGGQNIQYF TGTGCCTGGAGGAGGTGGGGAGGGGGTCAAAACATTCAGTACTTC
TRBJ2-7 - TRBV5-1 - CASSQTERQKQYF TGCGCCAGCAGCCAGACGGAGCGGCAGAAGCAGTACTTC
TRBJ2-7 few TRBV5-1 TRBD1 CASSTGQGTYEQYF TGCGCCAGCAGCACGGGACAGGGCACCTACGAGCAGTACTTC
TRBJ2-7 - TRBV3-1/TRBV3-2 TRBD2 CASSLSGVHEQYF TGTGCCAGCAGCCTTAGCGGGGTCCACGAGCAGTACTTC
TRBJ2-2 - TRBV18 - CASSVAGTNTGELFF TGTGCCAGCTCGGTCGCCGGGACAAACACCGGGGAGCTGTTTTTT
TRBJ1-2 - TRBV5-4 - CASSLDGGGWYGYTF TGTGCCAGCAGCTTGGATGGGGGCGGGTGGTATGGCTACACCTTC
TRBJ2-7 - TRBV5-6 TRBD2 CASSSRTSGGKKSSYEQYF TGTGCCAGCAGCTCAAGGACTAGCGGGGGCAAGAAGAGCTCCTACGAGCAGTACTTC
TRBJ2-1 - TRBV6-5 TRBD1 CASRRDRAVSNEQFF TGTGCCAGCAGGAGGGACAGGGCGGTATCCAATGAGCAGTTCTTC
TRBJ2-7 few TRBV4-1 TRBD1 CASSQDDRGHYYEQYF TGCGCCAGCAGCCAAGATGACAGGGGGCATTACTACGAGCAGTACTTC
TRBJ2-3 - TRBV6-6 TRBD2 CASAGTTTDTQYF TGTGCCAGCGCCGGGACTACCACAGATACGCAGTATTTT
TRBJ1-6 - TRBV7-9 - CASSLDLRGRNSPLHF TGTGCCAGCAGCTTAGATTTGCGGGGTAGGAATTCACCCCTCCACTTT
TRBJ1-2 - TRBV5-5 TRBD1 CASSLAWQGAYYGYTF TGTGCCAGCAGCTTGGCCTGGCAGGGGGCTTACTATGGCTACACCTTC
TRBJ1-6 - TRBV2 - CASTFKLAVYNSPLHF TGTGCCAGCACCTTCAAATTGGCCGTCTATAATTCACCCCTCCACTTT
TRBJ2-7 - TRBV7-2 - CASSTSYEQYF TGTGCCAGCAGCACTTCCTACGAGCAGTACTTC
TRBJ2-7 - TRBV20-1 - CSATLSGEQYF TGCAGTGCTACTCTCTCCGGCGAGCAGTACTTC
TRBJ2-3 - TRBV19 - CASIDPGTDTQYF TGTGCCAGTATAGATCCGGGGACAGATACGCAGTATTTT
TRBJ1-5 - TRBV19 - CASRDSSNQPQHF TGTGCCAGTAGAGACAGTAGCAATCAGCCCCAGCATTTT
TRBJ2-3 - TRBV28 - CASSSPSGSTDTQYF TGTGCCAGCAGTTCCCCGAGCGGGTCCACAGATACGCAGTATTTT
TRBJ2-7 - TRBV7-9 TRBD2 CASSTSGTSSYEQYF TGTGCCAGCAGCACCTCCGGGACTAGCTCCTACGAGCAGTACTTC
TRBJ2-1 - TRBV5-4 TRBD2 CASSLVGTSGDEQFF TGTGCCAGCAGCTTGGTCGGGACTAGCGGTGATGAGCAGTTCTTC
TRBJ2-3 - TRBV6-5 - CASRIGRDTDTQYF TGTGCCAGCCGCATCGGACGGGATACAGATACGCAGTATTTT
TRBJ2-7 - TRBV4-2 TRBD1 CASSQGGQGGYEQYF TGTGCCAGCAGCCAGGGGGGACAGGGCGGTTACGAGCAGTACTTC
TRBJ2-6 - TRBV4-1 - CASSQDRSEPFSGANVLTF TGCGCCAGCAGCCAAGATCGGTCGGAGCCGTTCTCTGGGGCCAACGTCCTGACTTTC
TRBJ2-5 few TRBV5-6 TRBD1 CASSQRDRLQETQYF TGTGCCAGCAGCCAACGGGACAGGTTACAAGAGACCCAGTACTTC
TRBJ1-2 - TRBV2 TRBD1 CASIGTGTYGYTF TGTGCCAGCATCGGGACAGGGACCTATGGCTACACCTTC
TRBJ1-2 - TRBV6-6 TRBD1 CASSQTGSGDYGYTF TGTGCCAGCAGCCAGACAGGGAGTGGTGACTATGGCTACACCTTC
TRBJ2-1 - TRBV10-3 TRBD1 CAISRPGQGAPGTHLSYNEQFF TGTGCCATCAGCCGGCCGGGACAGGGGGCCCCCGGGACTCACCTCTCCTACAATGAGCAGTTCTTC
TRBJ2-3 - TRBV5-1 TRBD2 CASSIGTSGGADTQYF TGCGCCAGCAGCATCGGGACTAGCGGGGGGGCAGATACGCAGTATTTT
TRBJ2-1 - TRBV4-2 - CASSQDRRSYNEQFF TGTGCCAGCAGCCAAGATAGGAGGTCCTACAATGAGCAGTTCTTC
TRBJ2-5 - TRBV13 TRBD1 CASRNDREETQYF TGTGCCAGCAGGAACGACAGGGAAGAGACCCAGTACTTC
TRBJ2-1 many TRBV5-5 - CASSFLGVPNEQFF TGTGCCAGCAGCTTCTTAGGAGTTCCCAATGAGCAGTTCTTC
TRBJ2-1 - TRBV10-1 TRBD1 CASSRWQGVDEQFF TGCGCCAGCAGTCGGTGGCAGGGGGTGGATGAGCAGTTCTTC
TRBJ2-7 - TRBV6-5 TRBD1 CASSRTGFYEQYF TGTGCCAGCAGTAGGACAGGTTTTTACGAGCAGTACTTC
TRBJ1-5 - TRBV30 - CAWSPTGIGNQPQHF TGTGCCTGGAGTCCCACAGGGATCGGCAATCAGCCCCAGCATTTT
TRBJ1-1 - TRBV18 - CASSPQQGLNTEAFF TGTGCCAGCTCACCACAACAGGGACTGAACACTGAAGCTTTCTTT
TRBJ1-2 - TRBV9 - CASSVAWEENYGYTF TGTGCCAGCAGCGTAGCTTGGGAGGAGAACTATGGCTACACCTTC
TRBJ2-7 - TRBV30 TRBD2 CAWIERGGPASEQYF TGTGCCTGGATTGAGCGCGGGGGGCCTGCGAGCGAGCAGTACTTC
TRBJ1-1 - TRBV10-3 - CAISNTYLGGFF TGTGCCATCAGTAACACCTACCTTGGAGGTTTCTTT
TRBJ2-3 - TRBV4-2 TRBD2 CASSRGGLASDTDTQYF TGTGCCAGCAGCCGGGGCGGACTAGCCTCGGACACAGATACGCAGTATTTT
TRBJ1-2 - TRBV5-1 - CASSPGEPYGYTF TGCGCCAGCAGCCCCGGGGAGCCCTATGGCTACACCTTC